This is a list of T cell receptor beta chains from one sample in a study of cytomegalovirus exposure and HLA in healthy donors. TCRdb's copy holds only in-frame clones and misses some; the assay was immunoSEQ multiplex PCR. Of under 200,000 clones listed, 75% to 90% are singletons. Material: PBMCs. The receptors derive from a human donor in good health. Each CDR3 is given with its conserved first and last residue. The D gene is left open where the match is weak. Size is omitted from some rows. Given values are once, few, many or a class for expanded clones.

d_call	clone_size	v_call	j_call	cdr3_length	cdr3_aa	cdr3_nt
-	-	TRBV19	TRBJ1-1	15	CASSIEPYRGTEAFF	TGTGCCAGTAGTATCGAACCTTATCGGGGCACTGAAGCTTTCTTT
TRBD1	-	TRBV5-1	TRBJ2-3	18	CASSLVLWTGTHTDTQYF	TGCGCCAGCAGCTTGGTCCTTTGGACAGGGACACACACAGATACGCAGTATTTT
TRBD1	-	TRBV27	TRBJ2-1	11	CASRTGTVQFF	TGTGCCAGCAGAACCGGGACAGTTCAGTTCTTC
-	-	TRBV5-5	TRBJ1-5	14	CASSAGRSNQPQHF	TGTGCCAGCAGCGCGGGACGGAGCAATCAGCCCCAGCATTTT
-	-	TRBV7-2	TRBJ1-2	12	CASSLGLNGYTF	TGTGCCAGCAGCCTTGGACTCAATGGCTACACCTTC
-	-	TRBV7-2	TRBJ2-7	15	CASSLARLQAYEQYF	TGTGCCAGCAGCTTAGCGAGATTACAGGCCTACGAGCAGTACTTC
-	-	TRBV7-9	TRBJ1-5	15	CASSFSMEENQPQHF	TGTGCCAGCAGCTTTTCTATGGAGGAGAATCAGCCCCAGCATTTT
TRBD1	once	TRBV12-5	TRBJ2-1	16	CASGFNRDRARNEQFF	TGTGCTAGTGGCTTTAACCGGGACAGGGCCCGCAATGAGCAGTTCTTC
TRBD1	-	TRBV7-6	TRBJ2-7	14	CASSLESQGREQYF	TGTGCCAGCAGTTTAGAATCACAGGGGCGCGAGCAGTACTTC
TRBD1	-	TRBV5-6	TRBJ2-5	14	CASSLGQLQETQYF	TGTGCCAGCAGCCTGGGACAGCTGCAAGAGACCCAGTACTTC
TRBD2	-	TRBV19	TRBJ2-1	14	CASRLAGAKNEQFF	TGTGCCAGTCGACTAGCGGGGGCCAAAAATGAGCAGTTCTTC
-	-	TRBV10-3	TRBJ2-7	14	CAIRDSPSSYEQYF	TGTGCCATCAGGGACAGTCCCTCCTCCTACGAGCAGTACTTC
-	-	TRBV5-1	TRBJ1-1	13	CASSWGQNTEAFF	TGCGCCAGCAGCTGGGGACAGAACACTGAAGCTTTCTTT
-	-	TRBV6-5	TRBJ2-7	13	CASSPGTHYEQYF	TGTGCCAGCAGTCCCGGGACACACTACGAGCAGTACTTC
-	-	TRBV6-5	TRBJ2-7	13	CASSYEALREQYF	TGTGCCAGCAGCTACGAGGCCCTGAGGGAGCAGTACTTC
TRBD1	-	TRBV4-3	TRBJ2-2	18	CASSQDWSGQGNTGELFF	TGCGCCAGCAGCCAAGATTGGTCAGGACAGGGGAACACCGGGGAGCTGTTTTTT
TRBD1	-	TRBV7-6	TRBJ2-4	14	CASSVGTGQNIQYF	TGTGCCAGCAGTGTTGGGACAGGGCAAAACATTCAGTACTTC
TRBD1	-	TRBV27	TRBJ2-1	16	CASSLWIGQGHNEQFF	TGTGCCAGCAGTTTATGGATAGGACAGGGTCACAATGAGCAGTTCTTC
TRBD1	-	TRBV19	TRBJ1-1	15	CASIDERTGSTEAFF	TGTGCCAGTATCGATGAAAGGACAGGGAGCACTGAAGCTTTCTTT
-	-	TRBV4-3	TRBJ1-1	13	CASSQDIGTEAFF	TGCGCCAGCAGCCAAGATATTGGTACAGAAGCTTTCTTT
TRBD2	-	TRBV10-1	TRBJ2-3	15	CASSATGGRPDTQYF	TGCGCCAGCAGTGCAACGGGGGGGCGTCCAGATACGCAGTATTTT
TRBD2	few	TRBV29-1	TRBJ2-1	12	CRWRLAGVEQFF	TGCAGGTGGCGGCTAGCGGGGGTAGAGCAGTTCTTC
TRBD1	-	TRBV7-7	TRBJ2-5	13	CASSPGTEETQYF	TGTGCTAGCAGTCCCGGGACAGAAGAGACCCAGTACTTC
-	-	TRBV30	TRBJ1-1	11	CAWSLPSEAFF	TGTGCCTGGAGTCTTCCCTCTGAAGCTTTCTTT
TRBD1	few	TRBV18	TRBJ1-1	16	CASSPLTMDRATEAFF	TGTGCCAGCTCACCCCTCACGATGGACAGGGCAACTGAAGCTTTCTTT
-	-	TRBV7-2	TRBJ1-1	15	CASSFPPGINTEAFF	TGTGCCAGCAGCTTCCCACCAGGGATTAACACTGAAGCTTTCTTT